Listed here are 7 T cell receptor beta chains from one sample, sequenced in a study of blood T cell repertoires in COVID-19. The data were produced by immunoSEQ multiplex PCR, yet TCRdb's version contains in-frame clones alone and is incomplete. The table includes a few hundred thousand clones, more than 70% detected once. The specimen sequenced was PBMCs or T cells enriched from blood (not recorded which). These receptors were taken from a woman aged 40 to 49 with acute COVID-19.

The J gene is TRBJ1-6, the V gene TRBV23-1, with D tentatively TRBD1 (6 bases). TRBV23-1 is annotated as an ORF whose role is uncertain. The CDR3 is 20 residues long. Trimming left V 0 bases short and J 0 bases short, with 18 bases between. In DNA form, the CDR3 reads TGCGCCAGCAGTCAATCCAAGGACAGAAAATATAGCTCCTATAATTCACCCCTCCACTTT. This encodes CASSQSKDRKYSSYNSPLHF.

The chain has TRBV3-1 (or the pseudogene TRBV3-2) and TRBJ2-3; the match to TRBD2 covers 8 bases. The CDR3 runs 15 residues. With 4 bases clipped from V and 6 bases from J, the junction kept 9 bases outside the gene matches. Germline assignment: CDR1 LGHDT and CDR2 YNNKEL (reference sequence). DNA of the CDR3: TGTGCCAGCAGCCCACAGCGGGGGAGCAGGGATACGCAGTATTTT. It specifies CASSPQRGSRDTQYF.

This clone has just a few counts. The chain employs TRBV2 and TRBJ1-6, with 7 bases aligning to TRBD1. This CDR3 is 15 amino acids long. The V gene's germline CDR1 is SNHLY and CDR2 FYNNEI. The ends lost 4 bases at V and 3 bases at J; junction bases unmatched: 3. The CDR3, as DNA: TGTGCCAGCAGTGGACAGGGTCGCTATAATTCACCCCTCCACTTT. Residues: CASSGQGRYNSPLHF.

The rearrangement links TRBV20-1 to TRBJ1-1; D is unclear. The CDR3 length is 11 residues. Germline CDR1 is DFQATT and CDR2 is SNEGSKA (reference sequence). V was trimmed by 6 bases and J by 4 bases, leaving 9 bases between them. CDR3 loop: CSARSSTEAFF. The CDR3 DNA reads as TGCAGTGCGAGAAGTAGCACTGAAGCTTTCTTT.

The chain recombines TRBV7-9 with TRBJ2-7; 7 bases match TRBD2. The CDR3 contains 14 residues. J was trimmed by 6 bases and V by 8 bases; bases with no gene match: 13. Germline CDR1 SEHNR, CDR2 FQNEAQ (reference sequence). The CDR3: CASSTSGGAGEQYV. The CDR3 region has the DNA TGTGCCAGCTCGACCTCGGGAGGAGCGGGCGAGCAGTACGTC.

As concerns this clone: Within the sample, other DNA sequences also encode this same CDR3. The V gene is TRBV5-1, the J gene TRBJ2-1, with 10 nucleotides matching TRBD2. The CDR3 sequence is 14 residues long. V shed 2 bases, J shed 7 bases, and the junction held 3 bases outside the gene matches. The germline V gene has CDR1 SGHRS and CDR2 YFSETQ. The CDR3 is CASSFSGGGNEQFF. The CDR3 DNA sequence: TGCGCCAGCAGCTTCAGCGGGGGGGGAAATGAGCAGTTCTTC.

The V gene is TRBV6-5, the J gene TRBJ1-2, with D hard to call. V lost 5 bases to trimming and J lost 1 base, with 14 bases between them. Germline CDR1 and CDR2: MNHEY and SVGAGI. The CDR3 is 15 residues long. The CDR3 region is CASSTVRRGNYGYTF. CDR3 in DNA: TGTGCCAGCAGTACCGTCCGGCGGGGTAACTATGGCTACACCTTC.